These 24 T cell receptor beta chains came from one sample sequenced in a study of CD8+CD57+ T cells in acquired aplastic anemia. According to the study, genomic DNA was the template for TCR beta VDJ and CDR3 profiling. Via MiXCR, TCRdb re-called the reads, giving one row per CDR3 protein. Of hundreds of thousands of distinct CDR3 sequences listed, roughly 59% were seen once; the top ten hold under 1.5%. Those patients picked for sequencing had displayed CD8+CD57+ cell expansion on flow cytometry. Sequenced material: sorted CD4+, CD8+, or CD8+CD57+ T cells (not recorded which) from PBMCs. The receptor source for this set is a human donor with aplastic anemia.

Note on this clonotype: Because the CDR3 is missing its conserved closing phenylalanine or tryptophan, this is likely a read error. The chain couples TRBV19 to TRBJ1-2, with D unclear. Deletions cut 7 bases from V and 8 bases from J, with 11 bases between. Germline V gene sequence: CDR1 LNHDA, CDR2 SQIVND (reference sequence). The CDR3 length is 11 residues. In nucleotides, the CDR3 is TGTGCCAGTAATCCTGGAAGAGGCTACACCCTC. This translates into CASNPGRGYTL.

This clonotype was seen ten or more times. V and J are TRBV14 and TRBJ1-2; D is uncertain. From germline, CDR1 is SGHDN and CDR2 FVKESK. V lost 0 bases and J lost 4, with 6 bases in between. This CDR3 contains 13 residues. CDR3 bases: TGTGCCAGCAGCCAAGATATCAGCTATGGCTACACCTTC. This gives the protein CASSQDISYGYTF.

This clonotype has just one count. The V gene is TRBV7-9, the J gene TRBJ2-7; perhaps D is TRBD1 or TRBD2 (5 bases each). V was clipped by 5 bases and J by 2 bases, with 19 bases between them. This CDR3 region has 16 residues. Germline V gene sequence: CDR1 SEHNR, CDR2 FQNEAQ (reference sequence). As DNA, the CDR3 is TGTGCCAGCAGCACCGGGAACTGGGGACCTCCCTACGAGCAGTACTTC. Protein sequence: CASSTGNWGPPYEQYF.

This clonotype was detected ten times or more. The rearrangement links TRBV5-1 to TRBJ1-1; no clear D. The germline V gene has CDR1 SGHRS and CDR2 YFSETQ. Trimming took off 0 bases at V and 0 bases at J, with 12 bases between the two ends. This CDR3 comprises 16 residues. The CDR3 reads CASSLGPLSMNTEAFF. DNA for the CDR3: TGCGCCAGCAGCTTGGGCCCTTTGAGCATGAACACTGAAGCTTTCTTT.

This clonotype was detected ten times or more. This chain uses TRBV29-1 with TRBJ2-2, with 9 bases aligning to TRBD1. Germline V CDR1 and CDR2: SQVTM, ANQGSEA. This CDR3 comprises 14 residues. J gave up 2 bases and V 4 bases, and 2 bases lay outside the gene matches. The CDR3 DNA follows: TGCAGCGTTGCGGGACAGGGCAACACCGGGGAGCTGTTTTTT. Amino acids: CSVAGQGNTGELFF.

V is TRBV24-1 and J is TRBJ2-3; D gene uncertain. The CDR3 extends over 13 amino acids. Trimming removed 5 bases from V and 0 bases from J, with 5 bases in between. Germline V gives CDR1 KGHDR, CDR2 SFDVKD. Written as DNA, the CDR3 is TGTGCCACCAGTGGAGCTAGCACAGATACGCAGTATTTT. It translates to CATSGASTDTQYF.

V usage is TRBV7-8 and J usage is TRBJ2-7, with D unresolved. Trimming removed 5 bases from V and 0 bases from J, with 14 bases in between. CDR1 SGHVS and CDR2 FQNEAQ come from the germline V gene. The CDR3 consists of 15 residues. CDR3 nucleotide sequence: TGTGCCAGCAGCCCAAGGGTGATAACCTCCTACGAGCAGTACTTC. Translated, it gives CASSPRVITSYEQYF. Complete variable domain (other parts from reference TRBV7-8 and TRBJ2-7): GAGVSQSPRYKVAKRGQDVALRCDPISGHVSLFWYQQALGQGPEFLTYFQNEAQLDKSGLPSDRFFAERPEGSVSTLKIQRTQQEDSAVYLCASSPRVITSYEQYFGPGTRLTVT.

In regard to this clonotype: A much larger clone differs by one base, so this may be a read error. V and J are TRBV6-5 and TRBJ2-5; 8 bases fit TRBD1. This CDR3 has 15 residues. The germline CDR1 and CDR2 sequences are MNHEY and SVGAGI. After removal of 6 bases from V and 2 bases from J, the junction contained 8 bases not matched to a gene. The CDR3 loop reads CASRRAGTGQETQYF. In DNA, the CDR3 is TGTGCCAGCAGAAGAGCAGGGACAGGTCAAGAGACCCAGTACTTC.

This chain joins TRBV18 and TRBJ1-2; D might be TRBD1 (5 bases). V was pared by 2 bases and J by 4 bases, with 17 bases between. Germline values: CDR1 KGHSH, CDR2 LQKENI. This CDR3 is 16 amino acids long. The CDR3 protein is CASSPTKDSAGYGYTF. The CDR3 DNA reads TGTGCCAGCTCACCAACCAAAGACAGCGCTGGCTATGGCTACACCTTC.

The rearrangement uses TRBV29-1 and TRBJ1-1; D remains ambiguous. V was trimmed by 6 bases and J by 0 bases, leaving 8 bases between them. The CDR3 loop spans 12 amino acids. CDR1 and CDR2 (germline): SQVTM, ANQGSEA. CDR3 nucleotides: TGCAGCGTGACACGTATGAACACTGAAGCTTTCTTT. Residues: CSVTRMNTEAFF.

Only a few counts were recorded for this clonotype. The chain couples TRBV7-4 to TRBJ1-1; D gene uncertain. The V gene's germline CDR1 is SGHVT and CDR2 SQSDAQ. Trimming removed 4 bases from V and 0 bases from J, with 12 bases in between. The CDR3 spans 15 residues. The CDR3 loop is CASSSNRNMNTEAFF. The CDR3 region has the DNA TGTGCCAGCAGCTCCAATAGAAACATGAACACTGAAGCTTTCTTT.

The J gene is TRBJ2-2, the V gene TRBV12-3 or TRBV12-4, with D tentatively TRBD1 (6 bases). Trimming took 3 bases from V and 4 from J, leaving 9 bases between them. CDR3 length: 14 amino acids. DNA for the CDR3: TGTGCCAGCAGTTTCGGACAGCGCACCGGGGAGCTGTTTTTT. This translates into CASSFGQRTGELFF.

The J gene is TRBJ1-6, the V gene TRBV24-1; no clear D gene. Trimming removed 3 bases at V and 9 bases at J, with 5 bases between. CDR3 length: 12 residues. Per germline, CDR1 KGHDR and CDR2 SFDVKD. The CDR3 DNA reads TGTGCCACCAGTGATGCCGGTTCACCCCTCCACTTT. Translated: CATSDAGSPLHF.

The DNA of the CDR3 is TGTGCCAGCAGCGGACGAGTGACTAGCGGGGTTCAAGAGACCCAGTACTTC. Protein sequence: CASSGRVTSGVQETQYF. The V gene is TRBV7-8, the J gene TRBJ2-5; the match to TRBD2 covers 11 bases. This CDR3 comprises 17 residues. From germline, CDR1 is SGHVS and CDR2 FQNEAQ. The trim removed 5 bases at V and 2 bases at J, leaving 10 bases unmatched.

This sequence joins TRBV2 and TRBJ1-2; D is unclear. The CDR3 runs 12 residues. In germline, CDR1 is SNHLY, CDR2 FYNNEI. The V gene lost 4 bases and the J gene lost 8 bases, with 11 bases spanning the gap. CDR3 bases: TGTGCCAGCAGTGCGGACCTCGGGGGCTACACCTTC. Its translation is CASSADLGGYTF.

The chain has TRBV7-8 and TRBJ2-7; TRBD2 might be the D (6 bases). The germline CDR1 and CDR2 sequences are SGHVS and FQNEAQ. The V gene lost 3 bases and the J gene lost 5 bases, with 17 bases spanning the gap. CDR3 length: 15 amino acids. In nucleotides, the CDR3 is TGTGCCAGCAGCTTGAGGCGGGACCTAGGCCACGAGCAGTACTTC. Amino acids: CASSLRRDLGHEQYF.

CDR3 region: CASSEEGRGRAEKLFF. The DNA for the CDR3 is TGTGCCAGCAGTGAGGAGGGACGTGGGAGGGCTGAAAAACTGTTTTTT. This chain links TRBV25-1 with TRBJ1-4; a possible D gene is TRBD1 (5 bases). V lost 3 bases, J lost 7 bases, and 18 bases lay in between. This CDR3 spans 16 amino acids. Looked up from germline, CDR1 is MGHDK and CDR2 is SYGVNS.

The rearrangement links TRBV2 to TRBJ2-1; the D is unclear. The V end was cut by 3 bases, the J end by 6 bases, with 12 bases between. The CDR3 length is 14 residues. From germline, CDR1 is SNHLY and CDR2 FYNNEI. The CDR3 loop is CASSDQVTRNEQFF. DNA of the CDR3: TGTGCCAGCAGTGACCAGGTGACCCGCAATGAGCAGTTCTTC.

The chain recombines TRBV10-3 with TRBJ1-2; 9 bases match TRBD1. With 2 bases clipped from V and 6 bases from J, the junction kept 4 bases outside the gene matches. Germline CDR1 ENHRY, CDR2 SYGVKD. This CDR3 has 14 residues. CDR3 coding DNA: TGTGCCATCAGTGAGCCGGGACAGGGAGATGGCTACACCTTC. This translates into CAISEPGQGDGYTF.

This chain joins TRBV7-9 and TRBJ2-5; D gene uncertain. Germline V lookup: CDR1 SEHNR, CDR2 FQNEAQ (reference sequence). The CDR3 contains 16 residues. Deletions cut 3 bases from V and 5 bases from J, with 19 bases between. CDR3: CASSLAGYRAGETQYF. For the CDR3, the DNA is TGTGCCAGCAGCTTGGCAGGATACAGAGCCGGGGAGACCCAGTACTTC.

This clonotype was observed a single time. The chain couples TRBV7-9 to TRBJ2-7; 11 nucleotides line up with TRBD1. V lost 1 base, J lost 4 bases, and 6 bases stayed unmatched. This CDR3 has 16 residues. Germline V gene sequence: CDR1 SEHNR, CDR2 FQNEAQ (reference sequence). CDR3 sequence: CASSLGPGQGGYEQYF. CDR3 coding DNA: TGTGCCAGCAGCTTAGGCCCGGGACAGGGGGGGTACGAGCAGTACTTC.

This clonotype was seen just once. V is TRBV19 and J is TRBJ2-7; tentatively, D is TRBD1 or TRBD2 (5 bases each). Trimming took 7 bases from V and 3 from J, leaving 13 bases between them. Per the germline V gene, CDR1 is LNHDA and CDR2 is SQIVND (reference sequence). There are 13 residues in the CDR3. CDR3 region: CASMQGTGYEQYF. Written as DNA, the CDR3 is TGTGCCAGTATGCAAGGGACCGGCTACGAGCAGTACTTC.

The J gene is TRBJ1-2, the V gene TRBV5-5, with 10 bases identical to TRBD1. The CDR3 length is 12 residues. Germline CDR1 SGHKS, CDR2 YYEKEE (reference sequence). With V trimmed by 7 bases and J by 8 bases, 5 bases remained unmatched. The chain's CDR3 is CASGGTGEGYTF. CDR3 bases: TGTGCCAGCGGGGGGACAGGGGAAGGCTACACCTTC.

The V and J genes are TRBV9 and TRBJ2-3; D gene ambiguous. CDR3 length: 17 residues. Looked up from germline, CDR1 is SGDLS and CDR2 is YYNGEE. V shed 0 bases and J shed 11 bases, with 25 bases lying between them. In nucleotides, the CDR3 is TGTGCCAGCAGCGTAGACGGCACTGGAAGCTCCTACAATGAGCAGTATTTT. Residues: CASSVDGTGSSYNEQYF.